Below, 17 T cell receptor beta chains from the same sample are listed, as sequenced in a study of cytotoxic CD8 clonotypes in ibrutinib-treated CLL. The assay was immunoSEQ multiplex PCR, and TCRdb's table has in-frame clones only and misses some. The sample lists approximately 280,000 clones, roughly four fifths occurring once. Sequences were derived from PBMCs, sampled at disease progression, from a patient treated with ibrutinib. These receptors were taken from a human donor with chronic lymphocytic leukemia.

This CDR3 reads CASSFVGLESETQYF. The DNA for the CDR3 is TGTGCCAGCAGTTTCGTCGGACTAGAGTCAGAGACCCAGTACTTC. The V gene is TRBV27, the J gene TRBJ2-5; 7 positions match TRBD2. The CDR3 is 15 amino acids. Trimming removed 3 bases from V and 4 bases from J; junction bases left unmatched: 8. Looked up from germline, CDR1 is MNHEY and CDR2 is SMNVEV (reference sequence).

This chain joins TRBV28 and TRBJ1-4; TRBD1 agrees at 7 bases. This CDR3 spans 14 amino acids. Per the germline V gene, CDR1 is MDHEN and CDR2 is SYDVKM. After removal of 5 bases from V and 4 bases from J, the junction contained 4 bases not matched to a gene. DNA of the CDR3: TGTGCCAGCAGTGCCCGACAGGGTAATGAAAAACTGTTTTTT. It encodes CASSARQGNEKLFF. The entire variable domain, with the rest obtained from reference TRBV28 and TRBJ1-4, is as follows: DVKVTQSSRYLVKRTGEKVFLECVQDMDHENMFWYRQDPGLGLRLIYFSYDVKMKEKGDIPEGYSVSREKKERFSLILESASTNQTSMYLCASSARQGNEKLFFGSGTQLSVL.

The J gene is TRBJ2-7, the V gene TRBV4-2, with D unclear. The length of the CDR3 is 15 residues. Trimming shortened V by 4 bases and J by 0 bases, and 13 bases separated the two germline ends. Germline CDR1 and CDR2: LGHNA and YNFKEQ. CDR3: CASSPRLESSYEQYF. The DNA for the CDR3 is TGTGCCAGCAGCCCCCGGCTCGAAAGCTCCTACGAGCAGTACTTC.

The rearrangement joins TRBV5-1 to TRBJ2-1; D is uncertain. The CDR3 extends over 13 amino acids. Germline V lookup: CDR1 SGHRS, CDR2 YFSETQ. V lost 1 base, J lost 4 bases, and 6 bases lay in between. The CDR3 nucleotides read TGCGCCAGCAGCTTGAGCCCATACAATGAGCAGTTCTTC. Translation: CASSLSPYNEQFF.

The chain carries TRBV5-1 and TRBJ2-5; 9 bases match TRBD2. Trimming removed 0 bases from V and 5 bases from J; junction bases left unmatched: 8. CDR1 is SGHRS, CDR2 YFSETQ, per germline. The CDR3 has 16 residues. The CDR3 loop reads CASSLEGGRASETQYF. CDR3 nucleotides: TGCGCCAGCAGCTTGGAGGGCGGGAGGGCCTCCGAGACCCAGTACTTC. Full variable domain (rest looked up from reference TRBV5-1 and TRBJ2-5): KAGVTQTPRYLIKTRGQQVTLSCSPISGHRSVSWYQQTPGQGLQFLFEYFSETQRNKGNFPGRFSGRQFSNSRSEMNVSTLELGDSALYLCASSLEGGRASETQYFGPGTRLLVL.

The V gene is TRBV1, the J gene TRBJ2-1; the DNA was not compared with TRBD1, the D call given in the table. TRBV1 is termed a pseudogene. The CDR3 sequence is 15 residues long. CDR3 nucleotide sequence: TGCACCAGCAGCCAACGGGACAGGGGCTACAATGAGCAGTTCTTC. Translated: CTSSQRDRGYNEQFF.

This chain connects TRBV9 to TRBJ2-1; 8 positions match TRBD2. Germline V gene sequence: CDR1 SGDLS, CDR2 YYNGEE. CDR3 size: 14 residues. V shed 4 bases, J shed 9 bases, and the junction held 9 bases outside the gene matches. The CDR3 is CASSLGGAGIEQFF. The CDR3 nucleotides read TGTGCCAGCAGCCTCGGGGGGGCCGGGATTGAGCAGTTCTTC.

The chain carries TRBV18 and TRBJ2-7; D is ambiguous. The CDR3 is 12 amino acids. With 2 bases removed from V and 2 bases from J, the gap between germline ends came to 4 bases. The germline V gene encodes CDR1 KGHSH and CDR2 LQKENI. The CDR3 reads CASSPDTYEQYF. The DNA for the CDR3 is TGTGCCAGCTCACCAGACACCTACGAGCAGTACTTC.

This sequence joins TRBV9 and TRBJ2-7, with D hard to call. The V and J ends lost 3 bases and 1 base respectively, with 8 bases between them. Germline V lookup: CDR1 SGDLS, CDR2 YYNGEE. The CDR3 extends over 13 amino acids. The CDR3: CASSADGSYEQYF. CDR3 sequence (DNA): TGTGCCAGCAGCGCGGACGGATCCTACGAGCAGTACTTC.

The V call is TRBV4-1, the J call TRBJ1-1, with 8 positions matching TRBD1. V shed 3 bases and J 6 bases; nucleotides not matched to a gene: 6. CDR3 length: 14 amino acids. Germline loops: CDR1 MGHRA, CDR2 YSYEKL. In DNA form, the CDR3 reads TGCGCCAGCAGCCACATCGACAGGGGCGCTGAAGCTTTCTTT. Its protein is CASSHIDRGAEAFF.

This clone was detected only a few times. J is TRBJ2-2 and V is TRBV5-1; D gene unclear. The germline V and J ends were trimmed by 0 bases and 6 bases, with 6 bases remaining between them. The CDR3 consists of 13 residues. CDR1 and CDR2 (germline): SGHRS, YFSETQ. The CDR3 coding sequence is TGCGCCAGCAGCTTGGGTATCGCCGGGGAGCTGTTTTTT. Its protein product is CASSLGIAGELFF.

The chain is built from TRBV10-3 and TRBJ2-6; 9 nucleotides match TRBD1. The V gene end was trimmed by 8 bases and the J gene end by 2 bases; junction bases not matched to a gene: 4. The V gene's germline CDR1 is ENHRY and CDR2 SYGVKD. This CDR3 comprises 15 residues. For the CDR3, the DNA is TGTGCCATCCTGGACAGGGGTACTGGGGCCAACGTCCTGACTTTC. Its protein product is CAILDRGTGANVLTF.

V gene TRBV7-8 combines with J gene TRBJ1-2; D unresolved. Germline V gene data show CDR1 as SGHVS and CDR2 as FQNEAQ. There are 13 residues in the CDR3. Trimming shortened V by 4 bases and J by 5 bases, and 11 bases separated the two germline ends. The CDR3 is CASSYGRAYGYTF. The DNA of the CDR3 is TGTGCCAGCAGCTATGGGCGGGCTTATGGCTACACCTTC.

There are a few counts of this clone. This sequence joins TRBV19 and TRBJ1-1, with unresolved D. The germline V and J ends were trimmed by 3 bases and 1 base, with 9 bases remaining between them. Germline V lookup: CDR1 LNHDA, CDR2 SQIVND (reference sequence). The CDR3 extends over 14 amino acids. The CDR3 bases are TGTGCCAGTAGTATTTTTAACGGGAACACTGAAGCTTTCTTT. Amino acids: CASSIFNGNTEAFF.

The V and J genes are TRBV29-1 and TRBJ2-2; no definite D call. CDR1 is SQVTM and CDR2 is ANQGSEA in the germline V gene. The CDR3 spans 11 residues. V was clipped by 2 bases and J by 7 bases, with 5 bases between them. CDR3 DNA: TGCAGCGTTGAACTGGACGGGGAGCTGTTTTTT. Protein product: CSVELDGELFF.

The rearrangement links TRBV9 to TRBJ2-3, with D possibly TRBD1 on 5 matching bases. The CDR3 has 13 amino acids. V was clipped by 3 bases and J by 6 bases, with 11 bases between them. The V gene's germline CDR1 is SGDLS and CDR2 YYNGEE. CDR3 DNA: TGTGCCAGCAGCGCCCAGACAGCCGATACGCAGTATTTT. Its protein product is CASSAQTADTQYF.

The chain carries TRBV7-8 and TRBJ2-7; no reliable D call. V was trimmed by 2 bases and J by 2 bases, leaving 10 bases between them. The CDR3 sequence is 14 residues long. The germline V gene encodes CDR1 SGHVS and CDR2 FQNEAQ. The CDR3 nucleotides are TGTGCCAGCAGCTTACGTCAGAGCCCCTACGAGCAGTACTTC. It is translated as CASSLRQSPYEQYF. The entire variable domain, with the rest obtained from reference TRBV7-8 and TRBJ2-7, is as follows: GAGVSQSPRYKVAKRGQDVALRCDPISGHVSLFWYQQALGQGPEFLTYFQNEAQLDKSGLPSDRFFAERPEGSVSTLKIQRTQQEDSAVYLCASSLRQSPYEQYFGPGTRLTVT.